This T cell receptor beta chain was retrieved from a study of blood T cell repertoires in COVID-19. Study-level background: Samples representing acute and convalescent COVID-19 were sourced from the United States, Italy and Spain. From T cells, B-cell-depleted T cells, or PBMCs came the material, which was cDNA or gDNA.

Germline V gene sequence: CDR1 LGHDT, CDR2 YNNKEL (reference sequence). CDR3 length equals 16 residues. The V and J ends lost 6 bases and 1 base respectively, with 13 bases between them. Per the original data handling: Reference gene primer amplification gave nucleated cell count estimates. The table came from immunoSEQ multiplex PCR; TCRdb's copy has only in-frame clones and leaves some out. V, J and clone size reflect that table, while D and trimming were determined from the DNA. The profile shows roughly 160,000 clones, more than 70% of them singletons. This chain connects TRBV3-1 (or the pseudogene TRBV3-2) to TRBJ2-6; possible D gene TRBD1, 6 bases. The source is a man aged 18 to 29 with active or convalescent COVID-19. The sample comprised peripheral blood. CDR3 protein: CASSRQVPSGANVLTF. The CDR3 DNA sequence: TGTGCCAGCAGTCGACAGGTACCGTCTGGGGCCAACGTCCTGACTTTC.